This T cell receptor (beta chain) stems from a study of human T cells and chemical hapten exposure. Noted time point: patch test 1, 2 weeks after DPC sensitization. Treatment indicated: therapeutic diphenylcyclopropenone sensitization with weekly scalp DPC. Total RNA came from unfractionated whole blood. Regarding this clonotype: Its antigen is unidentified.

Unique molecular identifiers were linked by the library to individual cDNA molecules. TCRdb re-called the RACE reads with MiXCR, one entry per CDR3 protein. The table lists more than 35,000 distinct CDR3 sequences, around 6.5% of them singletons. Trimming took off 6 bases at V and 6 bases at J, with 17 bases between the two ends. The CDR3 extends over 14 amino acids. Germline V CDR1 and CDR2: MNHEY, SMNVEV (reference sequence). General observations from the study: In comparison with controls, expanded TCRs gave rise to a significantly larger number of large CDR3 similarity clusters.

This chain joins TRBV27 and TRBJ1-2; D unresolved. The sequence derives from a woman younger than 45 with alopecia areata. Some clones in this sample may be carry-over from other donors' samples. Sequenced here: whole blood, sampled in connection with sensitization to the hapten diphenylcyclopropenone (DPC). The CDR3 loop is CASRPSRIIHGYTF. The CDR3 region has the DNA TGTGCCAGCAGACCCAGCAGAATTATCCATGGCTACACCTTC.